This entry concerns a single TCR beta chain. This clone was recorded a few times. Its antigen is not yet known. Qualities for individual bases were not recorded, and no much larger clone is one base off. Around 0.45 micrograms of biopsy DNA per sample were submitted for commercial TCRB immunosequencing. A two-step, amplification bias-controlled multiplex PCR was used by Adaptive Biotechnology to amplify CDR3 regions from genomic DNA. Primers covering every V and J gene segment were used in the first PCR, while barcodes and Illumina adapters were added in the second PCR. CDR3 libraries were sequenced on an Illumina instrument. The authors' analysis ran thus. The analysis used both the pipelines supplied by the vendor and custom analysis of the raw data in R/Bioconductor with R version 3.3.0. Clonality, which ranges from 0 to 1, was calculated as the inverse of the normalised Shannon entropy across all productive clones. High-frequency clones were defined as the share of the repertoire occupied by the top 100 clones, with only clones passing a 95% confidence test being retained. Overlap between samples was measured with the Morisita-Horn index, while repertoire diversity was measured with the Simpson index. The immuneACCESS repertoire file appears here via TCRdb, limited to in-frame rearrangements. These files lack a portion of the clones; in checked studies, under half of the deficit traces to unresolved V genes, and the cause of the others is not known. V and J calls and clone size follow that table, whereas D and trimming were derived from the DNA. This sample has 10,000 to 15,000 clones in its table, and 75% to 85% of those were observed once. The ten largest clonotypes hold approximately 11% of the sample.

This specimen's time point label, interpreted: neoterminal ileum biopsy at postoperative endoscopy, about 6 months after surgery. Adults with ileal or ileocolonic Crohn's disease and an indication for ileocolonic resection were eligible for inclusion. Whole ileal mucosal biopsies were kept frozen at -80 degrees C prior to DNA extraction. Genomic DNA was extracted from frozen whole biopsies using a TRizol-based method and was quantified with a NanoDrop 2000 spectrophotometer. This sample was taken from a study of T cell repertoires in ileal Crohn's disease (dated by TCRdb to between 2018 and 2021). About the study as a whole: At the time of surgery, approximately 35% of patients were active smokers, and the median duration of disease was 7.9 years. TCR repertoire analysis was performed in about 59 Crohn's disease patients drawn from a prospective multicentre cohort. Every patient underwent surgery because of a complication, which was stricturing disease in around 60% of cases and penetrating disease in about 39%. The M6 samples were biopsies of the neoterminal ileum collected during postoperative colonoscopy. The study ran alongside a multicentre cohort designed to identify predictors of early endoscopic recurrence after ileocolonic resection. A Rutgeerts score higher than i0 was the definition used for endoscopic postoperative recurrence. A total of about 150 mucosal samples from 57 patients were sequenced, with samples obtained at several locations on the surgical specimen and at postoperative endoscopy. Roughly half of the patients were given postoperative therapy, with fewer than 12 receiving thiopurines and over 15 receiving anti-TNF agents.

V is pruned by 5 bases and J by 5 bases, leaving 3 bases of the junction without a gene match. Reading the germline V gene gives CDR1 KGHSH and CDR2 LQKENI. The CDR3 runs 14 residues from the cysteine to the phenylalanine. The DNA shown is the 42-base CDR3, in frame from base 1. What the study reported, not specific to this receptor: Sorted CD8 T cells carried more high-frequency clones than CD4 T cells, suggesting mucosal expansions were mainly CD8. Only a subgroup of patients, of unstated size, had their mucosal CD4 and CD8 T cells sorted and sequenced. Endoscopic recurrence was linked to a higher percentage of high-frequency clones at surgery, and recurrence occurred in every patient whose clonality exceeded 26.8% (18/57). Postoperative endoscopy timing varied within the first year after surgery, with a median delay of around seven months. Patients who were active smokers at surgery had a significantly higher proportion of clonal expansions than non-smokers (about 25% vs 20%, p=0.02).

Source material: ileal tissue. This receptor was identified in an adult with Crohn's disease. The rearrangement joined TRBV18 to TRBJ1-5, and 10 bases in between align with TRBD1. The DNA reads TGTGCCAGCTCATTCGGGACAGGGGATCAGCCCCAGCATTTT. It translates as CASSFGTGDQPQHF.